Reported below is one T cell receptor beta chain. This sample is drawn from a study of blood T cell repertoires in COVID-19. About the research overall: Researchers got acute and convalescent COVID-19 samples from the United States, Italy and Spain. The analysed material was cDNA or gDNA that came from T cells, B-cell-depleted T cells, or PBMCs.

V gave up 5 bases and J gave up 0 bases, with 14 bases separating them. Germline values: CDR1 LGHDT, CDR2 YNNKEL (reference sequence). This CDR3 contains 17 residues. Authors' analysis steps: Researchers report that nucleated cell counts were estimated from reference gene primer amplification. Profiling relied on immunoSEQ multiplex PCR, and the TCRdb table lists in-frame clones only, not all of them. V, J and clone size derive from that table, while D and trimming were established from the DNA sequence. The profile shows some 80,000 clones, approximately 86% of them singletons. Sequencing was performed on peripheral blood. This receptor was obtained from a human donor in a cohort sampled during active COVID-19. The J gene is TRBJ1-6, the V gene TRBV3-1 (or the pseudogene TRBV3-2); possible D gene TRBD1, 5 bases. The CDR3 nucleotides are TGTGCCAGCAGCGGACAAAGCTTCAGCTCCTATAATTCACCCCTCCACTTT. This translates into CASSGQSFSSYNSPLHF.